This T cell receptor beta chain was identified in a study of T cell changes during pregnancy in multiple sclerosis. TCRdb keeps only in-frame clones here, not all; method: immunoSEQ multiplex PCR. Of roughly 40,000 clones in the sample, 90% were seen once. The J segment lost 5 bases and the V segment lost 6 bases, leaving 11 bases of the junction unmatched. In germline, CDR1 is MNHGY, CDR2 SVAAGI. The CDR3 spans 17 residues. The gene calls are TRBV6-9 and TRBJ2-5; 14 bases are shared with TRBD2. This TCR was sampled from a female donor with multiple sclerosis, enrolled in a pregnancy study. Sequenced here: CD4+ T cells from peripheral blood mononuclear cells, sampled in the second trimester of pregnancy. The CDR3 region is CASSTNGLAGGEETQYF. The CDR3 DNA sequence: TGTGCCAGCAGCACGAATGGACTAGCGGGGGGTGAGGAGACCCAGTACTTC.